The 22 T cell receptor beta chains below all came from one sample that was sequenced in a study of cytomegalovirus exposure and HLA in healthy donors. Assay used: immunoSEQ multiplex PCR; TCRdb lists only in-frame clones, some missing. Altogether 250,000 to 400,000 clones are present, roughly nine tenths being singletons, with the ten largest covering roughly 1.2%. Sequencing used PBMCs. The origin of the receptors is a woman aged 30 to 39 in good health and CMV-seropositive.

The rearrangement uses TRBV5-4 and TRBJ1-1; TRBD1 might be the D (5 bases). V lost 0 bases, J lost 7 bases, and 16 bases lay in between. This CDR3 is 15 amino acids long. Germline assignment: CDR1 SGHNT and CDR2 YYREEE (reference sequence). The CDR3 DNA sequence: TGTGCCAGCAGCTTGGGATTGTTGGGACCGCGTGAAGCTTTCTTT. Translating gives CASSLGLLGPREAFF.

For this clone: The sample carries other DNA sequences with the same CDR3. The J gene is TRBJ2-5, the V gene TRBV20-1; D remains unclear. V was trimmed by 5 bases and J by 5 bases, leaving 6 bases between them. The CDR3 covers 10 residues. The germline CDR1 and CDR2 sequences are DFQATT and SNEGSKA (reference sequence). CDR3 amino acids: CSALRETQYF. The CDR3 DNA sequence: TGCAGTGCTCTACGGGAGACCCAGTACTTC.

The chain couples TRBV5-1 to TRBJ1-4; no clear D. V was cut by 4 bases and J by 6 bases, with 7 bases left in between. This CDR3 is 12 amino acids long. Germline loops: CDR1 SGHRS, CDR2 YFSETQ. DNA for the CDR3: TGCGCCAGCAGCGAAAGTCATGAAAAACTGTTTTTT. Its translation is CASSESHEKLFF.

The genes are TRBV7-3 and TRBJ2-2; 7 positions match TRBD2. There are 13 residues in the CDR3. V gave up 1 base and J gave up 7 bases; unmatched junction bases: 0. Per the germline V gene, CDR1 is SGHTA and CDR2 is FQGTGA. The CDR3 region has the DNA TGTGCCAGCAGCTTAAGGGAGGGCGGGGAGCTGTTTTTT. This translates into CASSLREGGELFF. Full variable domain (outside the CDR3, taken from reference TRBV7-3 and TRBJ2-2): GAGVSQTPSNKVTEKGKYVELRCDPISGHTALYWYRQSLGQGPEFLIYFQGTGAADDSGLPNDRFFAVRPEGSVSTLKIQRTERGDSAVYLCASSLREGGELFFGEGSRLTVL.

The chain is built from TRBV19 and TRBJ1-5, with TRBD1 matching over 8 bases. The length of the CDR3 is 17 residues. J was trimmed by 6 bases and V by 3 bases; bases with no gene match: 13. Germline CDR1 and CDR2: LNHDA and SQIVND (reference sequence). CDR3 sequence: CASSILPFDRGGQPQHF. The CDR3 nucleotides read TGTGCCAGTAGTATCCTCCCTTTCGACAGGGGAGGTCAGCCCCAGCATTTT.

This chain connects TRBV28 to TRBJ1-4; 7 nucleotides match TRBD1. Trimming at V came to 6 bases and at J to 4 bases, leaving 5 bases not matched to a gene. The CDR3 extends over 14 amino acids. Looked up from germline, CDR1 is MDHEN and CDR2 is SYDVKM. In DNA, the CDR3 is TGTGCCAGCAGCTCGGGACAGTTTAATGAAAAACTGTTTTTT. This encodes CASSSGQFNEKLFF. The full variable domain, with the rest looked up from reference TRBV28 and TRBJ1-4, is DVKVTQSSRYLVKRTGEKVFLECVQDMDHENMFWYRQDPGLGLRLIYFSYDVKMKEKGDIPEGYSVSREKKERFSLILESASTNQTSMYLCASSSGQFNEKLFFGSGTQLSVL.

The J gene is TRBJ2-7, the V gene TRBV4-1; the D call may be TRBD1 or TRBD2 (7 bases each). Germline values: CDR1 MGHRA, CDR2 YSYEKL. The CDR3 is 17 residues long. Between the trimmed V and J ends, which lost 2 bases and 2 bases, there was a span of 19 bases. CDR3 protein: CASSQPIRGGQPYEQYF. The CDR3 bases are TGCGCCAGCAGCCAACCAATAAGGGGGGGACAGCCCTACGAGCAGTACTTC.

The V gene is TRBV11-3, the J gene TRBJ2-1; TRBD2 matches 9 bases. J lost 8 bases, V lost 8 bases, and 13 bases had no gene match. The germline V gene has CDR1 SGHNT and CDR2 YENEEA. This CDR3 contains 15 residues. Written as DNA, the CDR3 is TGTGCCAGCGCCTCTAGCGGGACGCCTCCTTATGAGCAGTTCTTC. Its protein is CASASSGTPPYEQFF. Looking up the rest from reference TRBV11-3 and TRBJ2-1 gives the full variable domain: EAGVVQSPRYKIIEKKQPVAFWCNPISGHNTLYWYLQNLGQGPELLIRYENEEAVDDSQLPKDRFSAERLKGVDSTLKIQPAELGDSAVYLCASASSGTPPYEQFFGPGTRLTVL.

The V gene is TRBV29-1, the J gene TRBJ2-7; D may be TRBD1 (5 bases). Germline V CDR1 and CDR2: SQVTM, ANQGSEA. The CDR3 covers 13 residues. V shed 3 bases and J shed 2 bases, with 11 bases lying between them. The CDR3 region is CSVDSDTTYEQYF. The CDR3 DNA sequence: TGCAGCGTTGATTCGGACACTACCTACGAGCAGTACTTC.

This chain uses TRBV15 with TRBJ2-2; 8 bases are a match to TRBD2. The germline CDR1 and CDR2 sequences are LNHNV and YYDKDF (reference sequence). The junction had 8 bases not matched to a gene; V was cut back by 6 bases and J by 8 bases. The CDR3 is made up of 14 amino acids. CDR3 DNA sequence: TGTGCCACCAGGGGGACTAGTTTTATAGGGGAGCTGTTTTTT. It yields the protein CATRGTSFIGELFF.

J is TRBJ2-5 and V is TRBV5-4, with D unresolved. The CDR3 runs to 14 residues. The V and J ends lost 3 bases and 2 bases respectively, with 11 bases between them. The germline gives CDR1 SGHNT, CDR2 YYREEE (reference sequence). CDR3 DNA: TGTGCCAGCAGCTCAGTGGATAATCAAGAGACCCAGTACTTC. Translation gives CASSSVDNQETQYF.

The chain carries TRBV28 and TRBJ2-7; no definite D call. Germline CDR1 is MDHEN and CDR2 is SYDVKM. The CDR3 spans 13 residues. The V gene lost 6 bases and the J gene lost 3 bases, with 12 bases spanning the gap. CDR3 DNA sequence: TGTGCCAGCAGACTTGGGCAGAACTACGAGCAGTACTTC. Translated: CASRLGQNYEQYF. The full variable domain, rest sourced from reference TRBV28 and TRBJ2-7, is DVKVTQSSRYLVKRTGEKVFLECVQDMDHENMFWYRQDPGLGLRLIYFSYDVKMKEKGDIPEGYSVSREKKERFSLILESASTNQTSMYLCASRLGQNYEQYFGPGTRLTVT.

This clone was recorded a few times. The rearrangement links TRBV9 to TRBJ1-3; the D is unclear. Germline assignment: CDR1 SGDLS and CDR2 YYNGEE. V was clipped by 4 bases and J by 3 bases, with 14 bases between them. This CDR3 spans 15 amino acids. The CDR3 spells CASSPTGVGGNTIYF. The CDR3 nucleotides are TGTGCCAGCAGCCCCACGGGAGTTGGTGGAAACACCATATATTTT.

The J gene is TRBJ2-3, the V gene TRBV9; perhaps TRBD2 as D (5 bases). The V and J ends lost 0 bases and 8 bases respectively, with 13 bases between them. CDR1 and CDR2 from the germline V gene are SGDLS and YYNGEE. The CDR3 runs 14 residues. This CDR3 reads CASSVDGGDGTQYF. The DNA for the CDR3 is TGTGCCAGCAGCGTAGACGGAGGCGACGGTACGCAGTATTTT.

The CDR3 nucleotides read TGCGCCAGCAGCTTGGAGGGGAGCCAAGAGACCCAGTACTTC. Amino acids: CASSLEGSQETQYF. The chain has TRBV5-1 and TRBJ2-5; perhaps D is TRBD1 or TRBD2 (5 bases each). CDR1 SGHRS and CDR2 YFSETQ come from the germline V gene. Between the trimmed V and J ends, which lost 0 bases and 1 base, there was a span of 7 bases. CDR3 length: 14 amino acids.

This chain links TRBV6-5 with TRBJ1-3; perhaps TRBD1 as D (5 bases). The CDR3 is 15 residues long. With 7 bases removed from V and 0 bases from J, the gap between germline ends came to 13 bases. Germline CDR1 MNHEY, CDR2 SVGAGI. The CDR3 region is CASTLDRSSGNTIYF. In DNA form, the CDR3 reads TGTGCCAGCACCCTCGACAGAAGCTCTGGAAACACCATATATTTT.

The V call is TRBV5-4, the J call TRBJ1-6; 7 bases are shared with TRBD1. V lost 2 bases and J lost 9; bases outside the gene matches: 5. This CDR3 contains 14 residues. Germline V gene data show CDR1 as SGHNT and CDR2 as YYREEE (reference sequence). Here the CDR3 reads CASSLGGEGSPLHF. The CDR3 nucleotides read TGTGCCAGCAGCTTAGGGGGCGAGGGTTCACCCCTCCACTTT.

This chain links TRBV5-1 with TRBJ1-2, with 10 bases that match TRBD1. This CDR3 is built from 14 residues. Germline CDR1 SGHRS, CDR2 YFSETQ. The J segment lost 6 bases and the V segment lost 4 bases, leaving 6 bases of the junction unmatched. As DNA, the CDR3 is TGCGCCAGCAGCAAAGACAGGGGGCGGGATGGCTACACCTTC. This gives the protein CASSKDRGRDGYTF.

This chain joins TRBV6-5 and TRBJ2-2, with 7 nucleotides matching TRBD2. The CDR3 covers 15 residues. J lost 2 bases, V lost 5 bases, and 5 bases had no gene match. CDR1 is MNHEY and CDR2 is SVGAGI in the germline V gene. Here the CDR3 DNA reads TGTGCCAGCAGTACCGGGACTACCAACACCGGGGAGCTGTTTTTT. This encodes CASSTGTTNTGELFF.

The gene calls are TRBV7-8 and TRBJ1-3; unclear D gene. Germline V gene data show CDR1 as SGHVS and CDR2 as FQNEAQ. The CDR3 is made up of 16 amino acids. V lost 2 bases to trimming and J lost 1 base, with 12 bases between them. CDR3 region: CASSLKGPGSGNTIYF. The CDR3 coding sequence is TGTGCCAGCAGCTTAAAGGGTCCAGGTTCTGGAAACACCATATATTTT.

This clone was seen a single time. The chain links TRBV6-1 to TRBJ1-1, with D possibly being TRBD1 (5 bases). Germline CDR1 and CDR2: MNHNS and SASEGT. Trimming took off 7 bases at V and 6 bases at J, with 9 bases between the two ends. The CDR3 spans 11 residues. The CDR3 region has the DNA TGTGCCAGCACAGGGAGGGCTGAAGCTTTCTTT. This gives the protein CASTGRAEAFF.

The chain carries TRBV6-1 and TRBJ1-3; a weak D match, TRBD1 (6 bases). Germline lookup yields CDR1 MNHNS and CDR2 SASEGT. V was cut by 4 bases and J by 3 bases, with 13 bases left in between. The CDR3 has 15 residues. CDR3 residues: CASSGQARGGNTIYF. CDR3 coding DNA: TGTGCCAGCAGTGGACAGGCTCGTGGTGGAAACACCATATATTTT.